Listed here are 17 T cell receptor beta chains from one sample, sequenced in a study of PD-1 blockade in classical Hodgkin lymphoma. Assay used: immunoSEQ multiplex PCR; TCRdb lists only in-frame clones, some missing. This sample has approximately 79,000 clones, with 80% to 95% found just once. Brentuximab vedotin exposure varied, and every patient relapsed after autologous stem cell transplantation. Sequenced here: peripheral blood mononuclear cells (PBMCs), sampled before the second cycle of nivolumab. These receptors originate from a human donor with classical Hodgkin lymphoma.

This clone occurred once. This chain joins TRBV11-2 and TRBJ2-1, with unresolved D. The CDR3 loop spans 15 amino acids. Germline V gene sequence: CDR1 SGHAT, CDR2 FQNNGV. V was clipped by 7 bases and J by 0 bases, with 13 bases between them. DNA for the CDR3: TGTGCCAGCAAACAAGGCGGAAGCTCCTACAATGAGCAGTTCTTC. Amino acid sequence: CASKQGGSSYNEQFF.

The count of this clone is one. The V gene is TRBV2, the J gene TRBJ1-2, with a weak D call TRBD1 (5 bases). The V end was cut by 3 bases, the J end by 8 bases, with 16 bases between. CDR1 SNHLY and CDR2 FYNNEI come from the germline V gene. The CDR3 has 14 amino acids. The CDR3 loop reads CASSDPGRPGGYTF. In DNA form, the CDR3 reads TGTGCCAGCAGTGACCCAGGGAGGCCCGGGGGCTACACCTTC.

The chain joins TRBV18 to TRBJ1-3; possibly TRBD1 for D (6 bases). This CDR3 has 17 amino acids. Trimming removed 5 bases from V and 0 bases from J, with 17 bases in between. Germline lookup yields CDR1 KGHSH and CDR2 LQKENI. CDR3 nucleotides: TGTGCCAGCTCAGCGAAGAGTTGGACAGTCTCTGGAAACACCATATATTTT. Its protein product is CASSAKSWTVSGNTIYF.

V usage is TRBV27 and J usage is TRBJ1-1; D is undetermined. Per germline, CDR1 MNHEY and CDR2 SMNVEV (reference sequence). The V end lost 2 bases, the J end lost 0 bases, and 4 bases lay between the germline ends. The CDR3 consists of 13 residues. The CDR3 reads CASSLTVNTEAFF. CDR3 coding DNA: TGTGCCAGCAGTTTAACAGTGAACACTGAAGCTTTCTTT.

V is TRBV6-1 and J is TRBJ2-7; possible D gene TRBD2, 7 bases. Germline lookup yields CDR1 MNHNS and CDR2 SASEGT. The V and J ends lost 3 bases and 1 base respectively, with 13 bases between them. The CDR3 totals 15 residues. Here the CDR3 DNA reads TGTGCCAGCAGTGAGCAACAGGGAGGGTCCTACGAGCAGTACTTC. Translating gives CASSEQQGGSYEQYF.

V gene TRBV29-1 combines with J gene TRBJ2-1; 11 nucleotides agree with TRBD1. Looked up from germline, CDR1 is SQVTM and CDR2 is ANQGSEA. The CDR3 is 14 amino acids. The ends lost 6 bases at V and 3 bases at J; junction bases unmatched: 4. The CDR3 is CSVSGTGGYNEQFF. Here the CDR3 DNA reads TGCAGCGTCTCCGGGACAGGGGGCTACAATGAGCAGTTCTTC.

The V and J genes are TRBV15 and TRBJ2-3; D unclear. Germline V lookup: CDR1 LNHNV, CDR2 YYDKDF (reference sequence). Trimming removed 8 bases at V and 4 bases at J, with 10 bases between. The CDR3 extends over 12 amino acids. CDR3 residues: CATRTLADTQYF. The CDR3 DNA sequence: TGTGCCACCCGGACCCTCGCAGATACGCAGTATTTT.

The rearrangement uses TRBV28 and TRBJ2-7, with D maybe TRBD1 (5 bases). V was trimmed by 2 bases and J by 2 bases, leaving 10 bases between them. This CDR3 is 14 amino acids long. Germline CDR1 and CDR2: MDHEN and SYDVKM. DNA of the CDR3: TGTGCCAGCAGTTTACAGGGTATCCCCTACGAGCAGTACTTC. It specifies CASSLQGIPYEQYF. Full variable domain (rest looked up from reference TRBV28 and TRBJ2-7): DVKVTQSSRYLVKRTGEKVFLECVQDMDHENMFWYRQDPGLGLRLIYFSYDVKMKEKGDIPEGYSVSREKKERFSLILESASTNQTSMYLCASSLQGIPYEQYFGPGTRLTVT.

The gene calls are TRBV10-3 and TRBJ2-7, with TRBD2 as a possible D gene (5 bases). The CDR3 has 15 residues. V was shortened by 4 bases and J by 6 bases, with 19 bases between the two germline ends. Germline lookup yields CDR1 ENHRY and CDR2 SYGVKD. CDR3 region: CAISGRGPPEAEQYF. In nucleotides, the CDR3 is TGTGCCATCAGTGGACGAGGGCCCCCCGAAGCCGAGCAGTACTTC.

A word on this clone: A junction boundary mismatches the germline segment, possibly from a read error. The rearrangement uses TRBV7-7 and TRBJ2-5, with TRBD1 matching over 7 bases. CDR3 length: 14 amino acids. Germline V gene lookup returns CDR1 SSHAT and CDR2 FNYEAQ (reference sequence). Here the CDR3 reads CASSPQGVGETQYF. DNA for the CDR3: TGTGCTAGCAGTCCGCAGGGGGTTGGAGAGACCCAGTACTTC.

The rearrangement joins TRBV28 to TRBJ2-2; D uncertain. Germline V CDR1 and CDR2: MDHEN, SYDVKM. CDR3 length: 15 amino acids. The germline V and J ends were trimmed by 7 bases and 0 bases, with 12 bases remaining between them. CDR3 nucleotides: TGTGCCAGCAACCGGGTCGCTTCGAACACCGGGGAGCTGTTTTTT. It specifies CASNRVASNTGELFF.

The chain links TRBV27 to TRBJ1-2, with TRBD1 as a possible D gene (5 bases). CDR3 length: 19 amino acids. Per the germline V gene, CDR1 is MNHEY and CDR2 is SMNVEV (reference sequence). Deletions cut 4 bases from V and 0 bases from J, with 24 bases between. CDR3 DNA: TGTGCCAGCAGTTATAGGCGGGACCACCTACCACAAGCTAACTATGGCTACACCTTC. Residues: CASSYRRDHLPQANYGYTF.

The CDR3 loop reads CASSPDGQPNEKLFF. The CDR3 region has the DNA TGCGCCAGCAGCCCTGACGGACAGCCTAATGAAAAACTGTTTTTT. This chain connects TRBV5-1 to TRBJ1-4; a possible D gene is TRBD1 (6 bases). Germline CDR1 SGHRS, CDR2 YFSETQ. Trimming took off 4 bases at V and 3 bases at J, with 13 bases between the two ends. This CDR3 comprises 15 residues.

This chain uses TRBV5-1 with TRBJ2-7; 7 bases agree with TRBD2. The CDR3 loop spans 17 amino acids. Germline CDR1 is SGHRS and CDR2 is YFSETQ. J was trimmed by 3 bases and V by 3 bases; bases with no gene match: 15. In nucleotides, the CDR3 is TGCGCCAGCAGCTCAATACCTAGCGGCAGTTCGGGCTACGAGCAGTACTTC. Its translation is CASSSIPSGSSGYEQYF.

The chain uses TRBV7-9 and TRBJ2-7, with D perhaps matching TRBD2 (5 bases). Germline lookup yields CDR1 SEHNR and CDR2 FQNEAQ (reference sequence). The CDR3 loop spans 15 amino acids. Trimming removed 7 bases at V and 3 bases at J, with 19 bases between. The CDR3 is CASTFSSLAGYEQYF. In nucleotides, the CDR3 is TGTGCCAGCACCTTCTCCTCGCTAGCTGGCTACGAGCAGTACTTC.

The chain links TRBV13 to TRBJ2-2; D gene unclear. The CDR3 length is 13 residues. Per germline, CDR1 PRHDT and CDR2 FYEKMQ (reference sequence). The V gene lost 3 bases and the J gene lost 5 bases, with 7 bases spanning the gap. The CDR3 DNA reads TGTGCCAGCAGCTTTATGGGTACCGGGGAGCTGTTTTTT. Amino acid sequence: CASSFMGTGELFF.

The genes are TRBV6-6 and TRBJ1-1, with D unclear. V was trimmed by 1 base and J by 2 bases, leaving 8 bases between them. The germline gives CDR1 MNHNY, CDR2 SVGAGI (reference sequence). The CDR3 is 14 amino acids. The CDR3 DNA is TGTGCCAGCAGTTACTTCACAGCTAACACTGAAGCTTTCTTT. It yields the protein CASSYFTANTEAFF.